This TCR beta chain stems from a study of HIV-infected patients and healthy controls. cDNA was made from approximately 0.55 ug RNA using alpha and beta constant primers. Each of the alpha and beta chains got its own library through chain-specific third strand synthesis with indices. Using its own MiXCR run on the 5' RACE reads, TCRdb lists one record per CDR3 protein. This sample yields tens of thousands of distinct CDR3 sequences, of which approximately 9% are seen a single time; about 4% belongs to the top ten. Germline V gene lookup returns CDR1 SGHRS and CDR2 YFSETQ. Trimming took off 3 bases at V and 1 base at J, with 14 bases between the two ends. The CDR3 is 16 residues long. All unsorted peripheral T cells were captured because whole blood was used without fractionation. Peripheral blood, roughly 2.5 ml, was drawn for RNA extraction. This clonotype showed up many times.

The sequence came from an adult in good health. This chain uses TRBV5-1 with TRBJ2-1, with D unclear. Sequenced sample: blood. CDR3 amino acids: CASSSQPEWSYNEQFF. In DNA form, the CDR3 reads TGCGCCAGCAGCTCTCAACCGGAGTGGTCCTACAATGAGCAGTTCTTC.